This entry lists 30 T cell receptor beta chains sequenced from one sample in a study of a mutant IDH1 vaccine in newly diagnosed glioma. Only in-frame clones appear in the TCRdb table, and some are missing; sequencing was by immunoSEQ multiplex PCR. The data show 60,000 or so clones, approximately 80% seen once. The time point here: week 35, safety follow-up. Vaccine doses each comprised 300 ug of mutant IDH1 20-mer peptide, with topical imiquimod. Their recognized antigens are unknown. Sequenced here: PBMCs, sampled from a glioma patient whose treatment included an IDH1 peptide vaccine. These receptors came from a man in his thirties or forties with glioma.

As regards this clone: This sample also contains other DNA sequences that code for the same CDR3. As DNA, the CDR3 is TGTGCCAGCAGCACGACAGGTTCCTATGGCTACACCTTC. This translates into CASSTTGSYGYTF. This chain uses TRBV9 with TRBJ1-2; D perhaps matches TRBD1 (6 bases). Trimming shortened V by 4 bases and J by 4 bases, and 11 bases separated the two germline ends. Germline loops: CDR1 SGDLS, CDR2 YYNGEE. The CDR3 covers 13 residues.

The genes are TRBV7-9 and TRBJ2-2, with D uncertain. Germline V gene sequence: CDR1 SEHNR, CDR2 FQNEAQ (reference sequence). The ends were cut back, 6 bases at V and 2 bases at J, with 16 bases in the middle. The CDR3 loop spans 16 amino acids. This CDR3 reads CASSLGTERNTGELFF. The DNA for the CDR3 is TGTGCCAGCAGTCTTGGAACAGAGCGAAACACCGGGGAGCTGTTTTTT.

The rearrangement uses TRBV11-2 and TRBJ1-1, with D perhaps TRBD1 (6 bases). V was pared by 1 base and J by 3 bases, with 12 bases between. This CDR3 comprises 15 residues. Per the germline V gene, CDR1 is SGHAT and CDR2 is FQNNGV. The CDR3 DNA is TGTGCCAGCAGCTTAGCGAGGGGGAGGGACACTGAAGCTTTCTTT. It yields the protein CASSLARGRDTEAFF.

The chain carries TRBV6-5 and TRBJ2-7; D is perhaps TRBD2 (6 bases). Germline CDR1 MNHEY, CDR2 SVGAGI. The V gene lost 6 bases and the J gene lost 3 bases, with 15 bases spanning the gap. The CDR3 length is 14 residues. The CDR3 loop is CASRLQTRNYEQYF. CDR3 nucleotides: TGTGCCAGCAGATTACAGACTAGAAACTACGAGCAGTACTTC.

The V gene is TRBV29-1, the J gene TRBJ2-5; D gene ambiguous. CDR3 length: 10 amino acids. Germline V lookup: CDR1 SQVTM, CDR2 ANQGSEA. V was cut by 2 bases and J by 3 bases, with 1 base left in between. The CDR3 loop is CSVEKETQYF. CDR3 nucleotide sequence: TGCAGCGTTGAAAAAGAGACCCAGTACTTC.

The rearrangement links TRBV19 to TRBJ2-3, with D perhaps TRBD2 (6 bases). The CDR3 loop spans 13 amino acids. Trimming took 9 bases from V and 6 from J, leaving 16 bases between them. In germline, CDR1 is LNHDA, CDR2 SQIVND (reference sequence). Written as DNA, the CDR3 is TGTGCCAGCAGACTAGGTTCGCGTGATACGCAGTATTTT. It is translated as CASRLGSRDTQYF.

About this clone itself: One base away lies a much larger clone, so this may be a sequencing read error. Other DNA sequences in the sample encode the same CDR3. The genes are TRBV5-6 and TRBJ1-1; D perhaps matches TRBD1 (6 bases). The CDR3 extends over 12 amino acids. CDR1 and CDR2 (germline): SGHDT, YYEEEE. The V gene lost 1 base and the J gene lost 5 bases, with 6 bases spanning the gap. CDR3: CASSLRGTEAFF. Written as DNA, the CDR3 is TGTGCCAGCAGCTTGAGGGGGACTGAAGCTTTCTTT. Full variable domain (rest looked up from reference TRBV5-6 and TRBJ1-1): DAGVTQSPTHLIKTRGQQVTLRCSPKSGHDTVSWYQQALGQGPQFIFQYYEEEERQRGNFPDRFSGHQFPNYSSELNVNALLLGDSALYLCASSLRGTEAFFGQGTRLTVV.

The chain carries TRBV30 and TRBJ1-1, with D perhaps TRBD1 (5 bases). The CDR3 extends over 16 amino acids. Germline CDR1 GTSNPN, CDR2 SVGIG (reference sequence). The V end lost 0 bases, the J end lost 3 bases, and 17 bases lay between the germline ends. The CDR3 bases are TGTGCCTGGAGTGTAAAGGGGAGGTCTGGGTACACTGAAGCTTTCTTT. Translating gives CAWSVKGRSGYTEAFF.

This sequence joins TRBV5-1 and TRBJ2-6; the D gene is possibly TRBD1 (5 bases). Deletions cut 6 bases from V and 0 bases from J, with 10 bases between. The CDR3 has 15 residues. Germline assignment: CDR1 SGHRS and CDR2 YFSETQ. The CDR3 DNA is TGCGCCAGCACTTACCAGGGCTCTGGGGCCAACGTCCTGACTTTC. Translating gives CASTYQGSGANVLTF. Drawing the rest from reference TRBV5-1 and TRBJ2-6, the complete variable domain is KAGVTQTPRYLIKTRGQQVTLSCSPISGHRSVSWYQQTPGQGLQFLFEYFSETQRNKGNFPGRFSGRQFSNSRSEMNVSTLELGDSALYLCASTYQGSGANVLTFGAGSRLTVL.

This rearrangement joins TRBV28 to TRBJ1-1; 9 bases are shared with TRBD1. The CDR3 has 16 amino acids. Germline lookup yields CDR1 MDHEN and CDR2 SYDVKM. The V segment lost 6 bases and the J segment 3 bases; nucleotides outside the gene matches: 11. The CDR3 is CASSPGTGYDDTEAFF. The CDR3 DNA reads as TGTGCCAGCAGCCCCGGGACAGGGTACGACGACACTGAAGCTTTCTTT.

This chain uses TRBV11-3 with TRBJ1-5; D gene unclear. The CDR3 totals 13 residues. With 5 bases removed from V and 5 bases from J, the gap between germline ends came to 10 bases. Germline lookup yields CDR1 SGHNT and CDR2 YENEEA. CDR3 in amino acids: CASSGGGDQPQHF. DNA of the CDR3: TGTGCCAGCAGCGGAGGAGGCGATCAGCCCCAGCATTTT. Complete variable domain (other parts from reference TRBV11-3 and TRBJ1-5): EAGVVQSPRYKIIEKKQPVAFWCNPISGHNTLYWYLQNLGQGPELLIRYENEEAVDDSQLPKDRFSAERLKGVDSTLKIQPAELGDSAVYLCASSGGGDQPQHFGDGTRLSIL.

CDR3 protein: CASCMISGNTIYF. The CDR3 DNA reads as TGTGCCAGCTGTATGATCTCTGGAAACACCATATATTTT. The rearrangement uses TRBV6-1 and TRBJ1-3; D is unclear. With 8 bases removed from V and 0 bases from J, the gap between germline ends came to 8 bases. This CDR3 region has 13 residues. The germline gives CDR1 MNHNS, CDR2 SASEGT.

The chain links TRBV15 to TRBJ1-5, with D possibly being TRBD1 (6 bases). CDR3 size: 14 residues. The ends were cut back, 1 base at V and 5 bases at J, with 9 bases in the middle. Germline assignment: CDR1 LNHNV and CDR2 YYDKDF (reference sequence). The CDR3 reads CATSRGQGYQPQHF. CDR3 nucleotide sequence: TGTGCCACCAGCAGAGGTCAGGGGTATCAGCCCCAGCATTTT.

This sequence joins TRBV15 and TRBJ1-2; 7 bases align to TRBD1. Losses at the gene ends were 0 bases for V and 8 bases for J; bases not matched to a gene: 15. CDR1 and CDR2 (germline): LNHNV, YYDKDF (reference sequence). The CDR3 has 17 residues. The CDR3 is CATSRDAIGTADGGYTF. Written as DNA, the CDR3 is TGTGCCACCAGCAGAGATGCGATCGGGACAGCGGATGGAGGCTACACCTTC.

CDR3 loop: CASRSRGSGGATDTQYF. In DNA form, the CDR3 reads TGTGCCAGCCGTTCCCGAGGTAGCGGGGGGGCCACAGATACGCAGTATTTT. The gene calls are TRBV5-4 and TRBJ2-3; 11 bases line up with TRBD2. Germline CDR1 is SGHNT and CDR2 is YYREEE (reference sequence). There are 17 residues in the CDR3. J was trimmed by 2 bases and V by 7 bases; bases with no gene match: 12.

The J gene is TRBJ2-7, the V gene TRBV29-1; a possible D gene is TRBD2 (5 bases). Germline V lookup: CDR1 SQVTM, CDR2 ANQGSEA. The CDR3 totals 11 residues. Trimming pared 6 bases from V and 7 bases from J, leaving 13 bases between. This CDR3 is CSVDELGEQYF. The CDR3 coding sequence is TGCAGCGTCGACGAACTAGGAGAGCAGTACTTC.

The V call is TRBV29-1, the J call TRBJ1-2; the match to TRBD1 covers 7 bases. Germline CDR1 and CDR2: SQVTM and ANQGSEA. The CDR3 length is 11 residues. V was pared by 6 bases and J by 4 bases, with 2 bases of the junction left unmatched. The CDR3 region is CSVRTGYGYTF. The DNA for the CDR3 is TGCAGCGTCAGGACAGGCTATGGCTACACCTTC.

This clone is medium-sized. V usage is TRBV4-1 and J usage is TRBJ1-2; TRBD1 aligns across 7 bases. From germline, CDR1 is MGHRA and CDR2 YSYEKL. The length of the CDR3 is 17 residues. The V gene end was trimmed by 0 bases and the J gene end by 3 bases; junction bases not matched to a gene: 10. CDR3 residues: CASSQEGSGGIDYGYTF. The CDR3 DNA sequence: TGCGCCAGCAGCCAAGAAGGATCAGGGGGTATTGACTATGGCTACACCTTC.

The chain combines TRBV9 with TRBJ1-1; 9 bases agree with TRBD1. Germline V gives CDR1 SGDLS, CDR2 YYNGEE. Losses at the gene ends were 4 bases for V and 3 bases for J; bases not matched to a gene: 13. The CDR3 loop spans 17 amino acids. CDR3 nucleotide sequence: TGTGCCAGCAGCCCGAGTCCCGGGACAGGGTCGGACACTGAAGCTTTCTTT. This encodes CASSPSPGTGSDTEAFF.

The chain is built from TRBV18 and TRBJ1-3; 7 bases are a match to TRBD1. CDR1 is KGHSH, CDR2 LQKENI, per germline. The CDR3 loop spans 19 amino acids. V lost 2 bases, J lost 0 bases, and 13 bases stayed unmatched. This CDR3 reads CASSPFVGQLSISGNTIYF. The CDR3 DNA follows: TGTGCCAGCTCACCATTTGTGGGACAGCTTTCGATCTCTGGAAACACCATATATTTT.

Only one count was recorded for this clone. V usage is TRBV11-2 and J usage is TRBJ2-1, with 7 bases lining up with TRBD1. CDR1 is SGHAT, CDR2 FQNNGV, per germline. With V trimmed by 6 bases and J by 11 bases, 7 bases remained unmatched. This CDR3 contains 12 residues. The CDR3 protein is CASRHTRGKQFF. CDR3 DNA: TGTGCCAGCAGACACACCAGGGGGAAGCAGTTCTTC.

The chain joins TRBV28 to TRBJ1-4; D might be TRBD1 (6 bases). CDR3 length: 13 amino acids. Trimming left V 6 bases short and J 7 bases short, with 12 bases between. Germline assignment: CDR1 MDHEN and CDR2 SYDVKM. CDR3 bases: TGTGCCAGCAGACCGGGACACCTTGAAAAACTGTTTTTT. Translating gives CASRPGHLEKLFF.

The chain joins TRBV5-6 to TRBJ1-4; TRBD1 might be the D (6 bases). Trimming removed 1 base at V and 4 bases at J, with 8 bases between. CDR1 and CDR2 from the germline V gene are SGHDT and YYEEEE. The CDR3 runs to 14 residues. The CDR3: CASSLTGFNEKLFF. The CDR3 nucleotides are TGTGCCAGCAGCTTGACAGGGTTTAATGAAAAACTGTTTTTT.

The CDR3 coding sequence is TGTGCCAGCAGTGAGCGGGACAGGGAAACAGATACGCAGTATTTT. Its protein is CASSERDRETDTQYF. This sequence joins TRBV25-1 and TRBJ2-3, with 9 bases matching TRBD1. V lost 3 bases, J lost 3 bases, and 4 bases stayed unmatched. CDR3 size: 15 residues. Germline V lookup: CDR1 MGHDK, CDR2 SYGVNS.

V is TRBV5-1 and J is TRBJ2-5; 8 bases are shared with TRBD2. This CDR3 is 15 amino acids long. V was pared by 7 bases and J by 5 bases, with 13 bases of the junction left unmatched. The germline V gene encodes CDR1 SGHRS and CDR2 YFSETQ. Here the CDR3 reads CASRGGIIQTETQYF. CDR3 nucleotide sequence: TGCGCCAGCCGCGGGGGGATAATTCAAACGGAGACCCAGTACTTC.

CDR3 in DNA: TGTGCCAGCAGCTTAGAGCGGGGGGGCGGTAACGAGCAGTACTTC. As protein: CASSLERGGGNEQYF. The rearrangement links TRBV11-2 to TRBJ2-7; 9 bases align to TRBD2. Germline V gene sequence: CDR1 SGHAT, CDR2 FQNNGV. The length of the CDR3 is 15 residues. Trimming cost V 0 bases and J 5 bases; bases outside gene matches: 5.

The chain employs TRBV15 and TRBJ2-1; tentative D call: TRBD1 (6 bases). The V and J ends lost 1 base and 1 base respectively, with 8 bases between them. Germline CDR1 and CDR2: LNHNV and YYDKDF (reference sequence). The CDR3 is 15 amino acids. This chain's CDR3 is CATSRGTASYNEQFF. The DNA for the CDR3 is TGTGCCACCAGCAGAGGGACAGCGTCCTACAATGAGCAGTTCTTC.

The CDR3 coding sequence is TGCGCCAGCAGCTTGGAGGCCGGGACAGGCGAACAGTACTTC. Its translation: CASSLEAGTGEQYF. The J gene is TRBJ2-7, the V gene TRBV5-1, with TRBD1 matching 8 bases. J lost 10 bases, V lost 0 bases, and 9 bases had no gene match. CDR3 length equals 14 residues. The germline V gene encodes CDR1 SGHRS and CDR2 YFSETQ.

The CDR3 nucleotides are TGTGCCAGCATCCGCCCGGACGGATACACTGAAGCTTTCTTT. This encodes CASIRPDGYTEAFF. The chain combines TRBV28 with TRBJ1-1; no reliable D call. This CDR3 has 14 amino acids. The germline V and J ends were trimmed by 7 bases and 3 bases, with 15 bases remaining between them. CDR1 and CDR2 from the germline V gene are MDHEN and SYDVKM.

The rearrangement uses TRBV27 and TRBJ2-3, with 12 bases fitting TRBD2. From germline, CDR1 is MNHEY and CDR2 SMNVEV (reference sequence). The length of the CDR3 is 16 residues. V trimming: 7 bases; J trimming: 0 bases; junction bases outside the gene matches: 5. The CDR3 DNA is TGTGCCAGCAAAAGGACTAGCGGGGATAGCACAGATACGCAGTATTTT. Translation: CASKRTSGDSTDTQYF.